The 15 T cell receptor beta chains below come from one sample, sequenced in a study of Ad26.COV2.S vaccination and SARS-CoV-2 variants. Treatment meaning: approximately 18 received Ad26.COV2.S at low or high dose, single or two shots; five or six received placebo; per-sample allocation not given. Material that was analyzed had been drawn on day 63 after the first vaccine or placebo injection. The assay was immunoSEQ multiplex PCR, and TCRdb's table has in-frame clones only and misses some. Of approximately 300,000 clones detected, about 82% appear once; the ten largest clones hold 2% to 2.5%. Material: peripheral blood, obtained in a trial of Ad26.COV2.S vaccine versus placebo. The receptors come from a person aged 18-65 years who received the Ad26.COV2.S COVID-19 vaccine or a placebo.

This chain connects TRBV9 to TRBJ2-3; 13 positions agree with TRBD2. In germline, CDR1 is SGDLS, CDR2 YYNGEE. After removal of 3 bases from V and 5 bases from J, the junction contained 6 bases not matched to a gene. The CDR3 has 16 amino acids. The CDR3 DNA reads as TGTGCCAGCAGCGCACTAGCGGGGGGGCCGTTAGATACGCAGTATTTT. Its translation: CASSALAGGPLDTQYF.

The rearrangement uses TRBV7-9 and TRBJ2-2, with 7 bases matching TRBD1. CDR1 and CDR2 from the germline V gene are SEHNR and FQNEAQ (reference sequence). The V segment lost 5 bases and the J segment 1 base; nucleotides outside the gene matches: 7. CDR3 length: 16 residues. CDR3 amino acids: CASSKRTGGNTGELFF. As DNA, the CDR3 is TGTGCCAGCAGCAAAAGGACAGGCGGGAACACCGGGGAGCTGTTTTTT.

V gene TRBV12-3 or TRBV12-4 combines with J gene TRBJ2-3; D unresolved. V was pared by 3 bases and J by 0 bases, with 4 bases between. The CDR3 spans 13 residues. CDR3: CASSFGSTDTQYF. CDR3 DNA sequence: TGTGCCAGCAGTTTTGGTAGCACAGATACGCAGTATTTT.

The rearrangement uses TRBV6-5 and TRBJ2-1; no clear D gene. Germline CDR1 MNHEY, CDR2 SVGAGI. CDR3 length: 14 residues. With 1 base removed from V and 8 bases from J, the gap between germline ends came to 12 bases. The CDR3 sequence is CASSYFAHRDEQFF. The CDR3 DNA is TGTGCCAGCAGTTACTTCGCGCACCGGGATGAGCAGTTCTTC.

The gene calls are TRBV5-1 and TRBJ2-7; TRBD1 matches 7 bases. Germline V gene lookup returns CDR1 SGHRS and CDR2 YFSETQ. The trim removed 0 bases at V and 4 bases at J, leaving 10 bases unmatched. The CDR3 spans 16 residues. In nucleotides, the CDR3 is TGCGCCAGCAGCTTGGGCTTCCCGGACAGGAAGTACGAGCAGTACTTC. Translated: CASSLGFPDRKYEQYF.

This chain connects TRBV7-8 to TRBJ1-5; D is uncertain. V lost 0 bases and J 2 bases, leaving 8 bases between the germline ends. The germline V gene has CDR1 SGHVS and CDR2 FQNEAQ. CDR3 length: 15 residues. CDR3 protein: CASSLAGWGNQPQHF. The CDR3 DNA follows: TGTGCCAGCAGCTTAGCGGGATGGGGCAATCAGCCCCAGCATTTT.

The CDR3 sequence is CASSLGLDGYTEAFF. CDR3 nucleotide sequence: TGTGCCAGCAGTTTAGGGTTAGACGGCTACACTGAAGCTTTCTTT. The chain carries TRBV28 and TRBJ1-1; D not resolved. Trimming shortened V by 2 bases and J by 3 bases, and 13 bases separated the two germline ends. The germline V gene has CDR1 MDHEN and CDR2 SYDVKM. The CDR3 runs to 15 residues.

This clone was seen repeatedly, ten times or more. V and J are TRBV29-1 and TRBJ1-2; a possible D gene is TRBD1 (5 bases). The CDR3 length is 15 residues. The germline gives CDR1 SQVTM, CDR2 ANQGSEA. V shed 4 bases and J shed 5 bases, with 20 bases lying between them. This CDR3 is CSVVVSRGSGYGYTF. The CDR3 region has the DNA TGCAGCGTTGTCGTCAGTAGGGGTTCTGGATATGGCTACACCTTC.

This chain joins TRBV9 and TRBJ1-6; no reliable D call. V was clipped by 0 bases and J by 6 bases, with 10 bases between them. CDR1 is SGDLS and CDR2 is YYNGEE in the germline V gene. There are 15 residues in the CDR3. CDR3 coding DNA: TGTGCCAGCAGCGTAGCAGGAGCGACTAATTCACCCCTCCACTTT. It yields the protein CASSVAGATNSPLHF.

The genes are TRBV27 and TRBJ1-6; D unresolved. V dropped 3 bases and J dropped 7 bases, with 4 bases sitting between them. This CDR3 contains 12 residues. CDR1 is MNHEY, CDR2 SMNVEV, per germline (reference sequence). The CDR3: CASSFRNSPLHF. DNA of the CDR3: TGTGCCAGCAGTTTCCGAAATTCACCCCTCCACTTT.

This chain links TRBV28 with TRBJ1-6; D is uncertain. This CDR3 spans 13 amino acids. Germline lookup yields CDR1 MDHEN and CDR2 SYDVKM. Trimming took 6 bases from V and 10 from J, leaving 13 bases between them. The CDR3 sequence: CASRSALGSPLHF. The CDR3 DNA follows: TGTGCCAGCAGATCGGCCCTAGGGTCACCCCTCCACTTT.

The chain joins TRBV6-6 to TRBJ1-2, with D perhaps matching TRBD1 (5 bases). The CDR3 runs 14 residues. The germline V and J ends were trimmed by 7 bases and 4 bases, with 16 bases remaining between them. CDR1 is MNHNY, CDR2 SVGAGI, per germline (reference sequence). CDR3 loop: CASIRDHNSYGYTF. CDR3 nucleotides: TGTGCCAGCATCCGGGACCATAATAGCTATGGCTACACCTTC.

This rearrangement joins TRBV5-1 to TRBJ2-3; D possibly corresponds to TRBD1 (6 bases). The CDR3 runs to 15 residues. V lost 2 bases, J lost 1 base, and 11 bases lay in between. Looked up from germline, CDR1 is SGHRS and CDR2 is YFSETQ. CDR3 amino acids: CASSFEQGGTDTQYF. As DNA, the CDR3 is TGCGCCAGCAGCTTCGAACAGGGCGGCACAGATACGCAGTATTTT. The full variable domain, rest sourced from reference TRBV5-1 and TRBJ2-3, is KAGVTQTPRYLIKTRGQQVTLSCSPISGHRSVSWYQQTPGQGLQFLFEYFSETQRNKGNFPGRFSGRQFSNSRSEMNVSTLELGDSALYLCASSFEQGGTDTQYFGPGTRLTVL.

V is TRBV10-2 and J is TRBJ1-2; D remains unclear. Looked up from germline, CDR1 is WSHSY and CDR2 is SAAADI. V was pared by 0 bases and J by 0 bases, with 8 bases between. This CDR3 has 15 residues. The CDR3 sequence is CASSESLSPNYGYTF. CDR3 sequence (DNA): TGCGCCAGCAGTGAGTCTTTGTCACCTAACTATGGCTACACCTTC.

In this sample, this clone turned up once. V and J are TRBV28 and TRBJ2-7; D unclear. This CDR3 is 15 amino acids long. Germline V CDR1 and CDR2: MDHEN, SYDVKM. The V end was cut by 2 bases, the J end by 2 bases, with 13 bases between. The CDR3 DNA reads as TGTGCCAGCAGTTTACCCCCGGGCAGTACCTACGAGCAGTACTTC. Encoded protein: CASSLPPGSTYEQYF.